This is a list of T cell receptor beta chains from one sample in a study of molecular identifiers for immune sequencing clone quantification. Each CDR3 protein gets one entry after TCRdb re-called the PCR reads with MiXCR. The table records about 320,000 distinct CDR3 sequences, roughly 23% of them present only once. Sequencing used naive CD8+ T cells from blood, with Jurkat cell RNA spiked in. Receptors originate from a human donor in good health. Some libraries in this study had Jurkat cell RNA spiked in. CDR3s include the opening cysteine and the closing phenylalanine or tryptophan. A D gene is named only where the DNA matches it firmly. Expanded clones get a size class; other rows say once, few or many, or leave the size out.

TRBV7-9	.	TRBJ1-6	many	CASSSLSGTGHSPLHF	TGTGCCAGCAGCTCTCTATCCGGGACCGGTCATTCACCCCTCCACTTT
TRBV5-8	.	TRBJ1-5	many	CASSLGEYQPQHF	TGTGCCAGCAGCTTGGGGGAATACCAGCCCCAGCATTTT
TRBV29-1	TRBD1	TRBJ1-2	.	CSAIDGQGRGYTF	TGCAGCGCTATCGACGGACAGGGGCGAGGCTACACCTTC
TRBV10-3	.	TRBJ2-4	.	CAISEGEIDKNIQYF	TGTGCCATCAGTGAGGGGGAGATCGACAAAAACATTCAGTACTTC
TRBV27	TRBD1	TRBJ2-7	.	CASSSRDRTPYEQYF	TGTGCCAGCAGTTCAAGGGACAGGACGCCCTACGAGCAGTACTTC
TRBV6-5	.	TRBJ2-1	.	CASSYFLAVSSYNEQFF	TGTGCCAGCAGTTACTTTTTAGCGGTGAGCTCCTACAATGAGCAGTTCTTC
TRBV20-1	.	TRBJ2-7	.	CSARTETEQYF	TGCAGTGCCAGGACTGAAACCGAGCAGTACTTC
TRBV29-1	TRBD2	TRBJ2-1	many	CSAVGVAGGHEQFF	TGCAGCGCCGTTGGAGTAGCGGGGGGCCATGAGCAGTTCTTC
TRBV13	.	TRBJ2-7	.	CASSLRTDRSSYEQYF	TGTGCCAGCAGCCTCAGGACGGATAGGAGCTCCTACGAGCAGTACTTC
TRBV19	TRBD1	TRBJ1-1	few	CASSITGTVNTEAFF	TGTGCCAGTAGTATAACCGGGACAGTAAACACTGAAGCTTTCTTT
TRBV6-6	.	TRBJ2-3	many	CASSLSHTDTQYF	TGTGCCAGCAGCCTATCACACACAGATACGCAGTATTTT
TRBV7-9	TRBD1	TRBJ2-7	many	CASSPAIRDRVSYEQYF	TGTGCCAGCAGCCCGGCAATCCGGGACAGGGTTTCCTACGAGCAGTACTTC
TRBV4-3	.	TRBJ2-7	.	CASSQGQVPEDEQYF	TGCGCCAGCAGCCAAGGGCAGGTCCCAGAAGACGAGCAGTACTTC
TRBV28	TRBD2	TRBJ2-7	many	CASSQAGSRYEQYF	TGTGCCAGCAGTCAAGCGGGAAGTCGATACGAGCAGTACTTC
TRBV19	.	TRBJ1-1	many	CASSIGWPRGTEAFF	TGTGCCAGTAGTATAGGTTGGCCCCGCGGGACTGAAGCTTTCTTT
TRBV12-3/TRBV12-4	.	TRBJ1-1	many	CASSFRAAGTEAFF	TGTGCCAGCAGTTTCAGGGCCGCTGGCACTGAAGCTTTCTTT
TRBV7-9	.	TRBJ1-2	.	CASTQGDSGYTF	TGTGCCAGCACCCAGGGAGACAGTGGCTACACCTTC
TRBV28	TRBD1	TRBJ2-5	many	CASSDPGTESQETQYF	TGTGCCAGCAGTGATCCCGGGACAGAGAGCCAAGAGACCCAGTACTTC
TRBV30	.	TRBJ2-1	many	CAWRVGASNEQFF	TGTGCCTGGAGAGTGGGGGCGAGCAATGAGCAGTTCTTC
TRBV4-3	TRBD1	TRBJ2-7	many	CASTDWPRTHRGLGNEQYF	TGCGCCAGCACAGACTGGCCGCGAACCCACAGGGGTTTGGGGAACGAGCAGTACTTC
TRBV10-3	TRBD2	TRBJ2-7	.	CAISDLTSGTYEQYF	TGTGCCATCAGTGATCTTACTAGCGGAACCTACGAGCAGTACTTC
TRBV9	TRBD1	TRBJ2-2	.	CASSVDDRGLHTGELFF	TGTGCCAGCAGCGTAGATGACAGGGGGCTTCACACCGGGGAGCTGTTTTTT
TRBV28	.	TRBJ2-2	.	CASSFSLYDRTQTGGLFF	TGTGCCAGCAGTTTCTCCCTTTATGACAGGACACAAACCGGGGGGCTGTTTTTT
TRBV13	.	TRBJ1-1	many	CASSFSGSSAEAFF	TGTGCCAGCAGCTTCTCTGGGTCTAGCGCTGAAGCTTTCTTT
TRBV5-4	.	TRBJ2-7	many	CASSHGISSYEQYF	TGTGCCAGCAGCCACGGGATAAGCTCCTACGAGCAGTACTTC
TRBV19	TRBD1	TRBJ1-5	many	CASSLTGHYSNQPQHF	TGTGCCAGTAGTTTGACAGGGCACTATAGCAATCAGCCCCAGCATTTT
TRBV12-3/TRBV12-4	.	TRBJ2-3	many	CASSLGGGHTDTQYF	TGTGCCAGCAGTTTGGGGGGAGGACACACAGATACGCAGTATTTT
TRBV4-3	.	TRBJ2-3	many	CASSQEQGIDTQYF	TGCGCCAGCAGCCAAGAACAGGGAATAGATACGCAGTATTTT
TRBV10-2	.	TRBJ2-3	few	CASSDPGTLNPDTQYF	TGCGCCAGCAGTGACCCCGGGACACTCAACCCAGATACGCAGTATTTT
TRBV3-1	.	TRBJ2-2	.	CASSQDAQIHGELFF	TGTGCCAGCAGCCAAGATGCCCAGATTCACGGGGAGCTGTTTTTT
TRBV25-1	.	TRBJ1-3	.	CASSEGAGVSGNTIYF	TGTGCCAGCAGTGAAGGAGCAGGGGTCTCTGGAAACACCATATATTTT
TRBV12-3/TRBV12-4	TRBD2	TRBJ2-3	many	CASSFSGGSTDTQYF	TGTGCCAGCAGTTTTAGCGGGGGTAGCACAGATACGCAGTATTTT
TRBV12-3/TRBV12-4	.	TRBJ2-7	.	CASSPTDAGSYEQYF	TGTGCCAGCAGTCCGACAGACGCAGGATCGTACGAGCAGTACTTC
TRBV6-5	.	TRBJ2-7	many	CASSYSGNYEQYF	TGTGCCAGCAGTTACTCGGGCAACTACGAGCAGTACTTC
TRBV7-9	TRBD1	TRBJ2-7	.	CASSPEDRDHEQYF	TGTGCCAGCAGCCCCGAGGACAGGGATCACGAGCAGTACTTC
TRBV5-6	TRBD2	TRBJ2-7	few	CASSLLLAGVPYEQYF	TGTGCCAGCAGCCTTCTACTAGCGGGAGTCCCCTACGAGCAGTACTTC
TRBV5-6	.	TRBJ2-3	many	CASSLPDYTDTQYF	TGTGCCAGCAGCCTACCGGACTACACAGATACGCAGTATTTT
TRBV19	.	TRBJ2-3	many	CASNHREDTDTQYF	TGTGCCAGTAACCATAGGGAGGACACAGATACGCAGTATTTT
TRBV5-6	.	TRBJ2-7	many	CASSLGGAPPYEQYF	TGTGCCAGCAGCTTGGGCGGGGCACCTCCCTACGAGCAGTACTTC
TRBV6-2/TRBV6-3	.	TRBJ2-3	many	CASSYSGTDTQYF	TGTGCCAGCAGTTACTCAGGCACAGATACGCAGTATTTT
TRBV29-1	.	TRBJ1-2	few	CSVEVQNYYGYTF	TGCAGCGTTGAAGTACAGAACTACTATGGCTACACCTTC
TRBV7-8	.	TRBJ2-1	.	CASSWRLGGEQFF	TGTGCCAGCAGCTGGAGACTAGGAGGCGAGCAGTTCTTC
TRBV4-3	TRBD1	TRBJ1-1	many	CASSQADRGYTEAFF	TGCGCCAGCAGCCAAGCGGACAGGGGATACACTGAAGCTTTCTTT
TRBV7-2	.	TRBJ2-7	many	CASSLGVEYEQYF	TGTGCCAGCAGCTTAGGGGTGGAGTACGAGCAGTACTTC
TRBV11-2	TRBD2	TRBJ2-5	few	CASSLGDGLAGIFQETQYF	TGTGCCAGCAGCTTAGGAGACGGACTAGCGGGGATATTCCAAGAGACCCAGTACTTC
TRBV7-6	TRBD1	TRBJ2-2	many	CASSLVEGTDTGELFF	TGTGCCAGCAGCTTAGTTGAGGGGACAGACACCGGGGAGCTGTTTTTT
TRBV27	.	TRBJ1-2	many	CASSFRDGIYGYTF	TGTGCCAGCAGTTTTAGGGACGGTATCTATGGCTACACCTTC
TRBV4-1	.	TRBJ1-5	many	CASSQVAANNQPQHF	TGCGCCAGCAGCCAAGTGGCGGCTAACAATCAGCCCCAGCATTTT
TRBV19	.	TRBJ2-3	many	CASRPGIGGPTDTQYF	TGTGCCAGTAGGCCAGGGATCGGGGGCCCCACAGATACGCAGTATTTT
TRBV6-5	.	TRBJ2-7	.	CASSTSGGGEQYF	TGTGCCAGCAGCACATCAGGAGGGGGCGAGCAGTACTTC